This TCR beta chain derives from a study of CD4 T cells in relation to SARS-CoV-2 and coronaviruses. About the study: The negative reference was HIV-1 Nef peptide pool or peptide-free culture. Study-level results: About 65% of donors had memory CD4+ clonotypes crossrecognizing SARS-CoV-2 and common cold coronavirus spike.

The table came from immunoSEQ multiplex PCR; TCRdb's copy has only in-frame clones and leaves some out. The sample shows 25,000 or so clones, more than 65% of them seen only once. Points on this clone: No antigen is known for it.

Trimming at V came to 3 bases and at J to 2 bases, leaving 4 bases not matched to a gene. There are 14 residues in the CDR3. Germline lookup yields CDR1 DFQATT and CDR2 SNEGSKA (reference sequence). Before the COVID-19 pandemic, during about 2011-2019, CD4+ T cells were taken from unexposed donors. CD4+ T cells were isolated from the cells after about 11 days of culture. The sequence was obtained from a human donor in good health. The chain links TRBV20-1 to TRBJ2-7, with TRBD1 matching 10 bases. The sequenced material came from CD4+ T cells from PBMCs, cultured in vitro. As DNA, the CDR3 is TGCAGTGCTAGTGAGGGACAGGGGACCTACGAGCAGTACTTC. Protein product: CSASEGQGTYEQYF.